The 5 T cell receptor beta chains below were found in one sample sequenced in a study of identical twins. One entry per CDR3 protein results from TCRdb running MiXCR on the 5' RACE reads. This sample has 1.5 million or so distinct CDR3 sequences; under 35% occur once, and the top ten carry under 0.35%. Sequencing was carried out using cord blood. The receptors here all came from a newborn girl in good health.

A word on this clonotype: Compared with germline, one end of the junction differs, possibly owing to a read error. This chain's CDR3 is CVSSYRRGNTDTQYF. In DNA form, the CDR3 reads TGTGTCAGCAGTTATAGGCGGGGGAACACAGATACGCAGTATTTT. The chain is built from TRBV6-6 and TRBJ2-3, with 7 bases aligning to TRBD2. The CDR3 is 15 amino acids. The germline CDR1 and CDR2 sequences are MNHNY and SVGAGI (reference sequence).

The chain employs TRBV3-1 and TRBJ2-3; D remains ambiguous. This CDR3 has 14 residues. Germline lookup yields CDR1 LGHDT and CDR2 YNNKEL (reference sequence). The V end was cut by 0 bases, the J end by 6 bases, with 10 bases between. CDR3 protein: CASSQESWWDTQYF. As DNA, the CDR3 is TGTGCCAGCAGCCAAGAAAGCTGGTGGGATACGCAGTATTTT.

The chain joins TRBV29-1 to TRBJ1-3; possibly TRBD1 for D (5 bases). V dropped 4 bases and J dropped 2 bases, with 12 bases sitting between them. Looked up from germline, CDR1 is SQVTM and CDR2 is ANQGSEA. The CDR3 covers 14 residues. CDR3 bases: TGCAGCGTTGTCGGGGGGAGTGCTGGAAACACCATATATTTT. Residues: CSVVGGSAGNTIYF.

The chain joins TRBV20-1 to TRBJ2-1; 14 bases line up with TRBD2. The germline CDR1 and CDR2 sequences are DFQATT and SNEGSKA (reference sequence). J gave up 9 bases and V 5 bases, and 12 bases lay outside the gene matches. The CDR3 length is 16 residues. The CDR3 region is CSAPGAGLAGVREQFF. CDR3 DNA: TGCAGTGCTCCCGGTGCGGGACTAGCGGGAGTTCGTGAGCAGTTCTTC.

The chain combines TRBV28 with TRBJ2-7, with D maybe TRBD1 (5 bases). The germline V gene has CDR1 MDHEN and CDR2 SYDVKM. The CDR3 is made up of 16 amino acids. With 2 bases removed from V and 7 bases from J, the gap between germline ends came to 21 bases. The CDR3 region has the DNA TGTGCCAGCAGTTTAACGGCCAGGGTATTGATTAATGAGCAGTACTTC. Its protein product is CASSLTARVLINEQYF. The variable domain in full, completed from reference TRBV28 and TRBJ2-7, reads DVKVTQSSRYLVKRTGEKVFLECVQDMDHENMFWYRQDPGLGLRLIYFSYDVKMKEKGDIPEGYSVSREKKERFSLILESASTNQTSMYLCASSLTARVLINEQYFGPGTRLTVT.